The sequence of this TCR beta chain was determined in a study of blood T cell repertoires in COVID-19. The CDR3 runs 15 residues. The V and J ends lost 0 bases and 3 bases, in that order; junction bases with no gene match: 5. Germline V lookup: CDR1 SGHRS, CDR2 YFSETQ. Profiled with immunoSEQ multiplex PCR; TCRdb holds only in-frame clones, not every one. The sample holds about 170,000 clones; 80% to 90% are singletons and the top ten take roughly 8%. This TCR came from a man aged 40-55 years who had recovered from COVID-19. Sequenced input: peripheral blood. This chain connects TRBV5-1 to TRBJ2-7; 8 bases align to TRBD2. This CDR3 is CASSLGGGRSYEQYF. CDR3 bases: TGCGCCAGCAGCTTGGGTGGCGGGAGGAGCTACGAGCAGTACTTC.